A single sample gave rise to the 11 T cell receptor beta chains below, sequenced in a study of T cell repertoires in cytomegalovirus infection. TCRdb re-derived calls from the reads in MiXCR, one entry per CDR3 protein. The table shows more than 400,000 distinct CDR3 sequences, with 26% occurring only once. The sample taken for sequencing was PBMCs. All receptors derive from a human donor in good health (CMV status not recorded). Some clones in this sample may be carry-over from other donors' samples.

This clonotype was seen more than once but under ten times. This chain connects TRBV6-2 or TRBV6-3 to TRBJ2-1; 7 nucleotides align to TRBD2. The CDR3 has 16 residues. V lost 2 bases, J lost 0 bases, and 4 bases stayed unmatched. CDR1 is MNHEY and CDR2 is SVGEGT in the germline V gene. In DNA, the CDR3 is TGTGCCAGCAGTTACCGGACTAGATACTCCTACAATGAGCAGTTCTTC. Translation gives CASSYRTRYSYNEQFF.

This clonotype has a handful of counts. Here the CDR3 reads CASSRTGPTGYTF. The CDR3 DNA is TGTGCCAGCAGTAGGACAGGGCCCACGGGCTACACCTTC. This sequence joins TRBV12-3 or TRBV12-4 and TRBJ1-2, with 8 bases lining up with TRBD1. The CDR3 is 13 residues long. V was pared by 5 bases and J by 8 bases, with 7 bases of the junction left unmatched.

This clonotype was picked up a small number of times. The chain's CDR3 is CSAVTGALDEQFF. CDR3 nucleotides: TGCAGTGCGGTAACGGGAGCACTCGATGAGCAGTTCTTC. V is TRBV20-1 and J is TRBJ2-1; a weak D match, TRBD2 (6 bases). The V end lost 6 bases, the J end lost 8 bases, and 17 bases lay between the germline ends. This CDR3 comprises 13 residues. Germline values: CDR1 DFQATT, CDR2 SNEGSKA (reference sequence).

This clonotype turned up a few times. The gene calls are TRBV25-1 and TRBJ1-1, with TRBD1 as a possible D gene (6 bases). CDR1 and CDR2 (germline): MGHDK, SYGVNS. V lost 7 bases and J 5 bases, leaving 14 bases between the germline ends. This CDR3 contains 13 residues. The CDR3 protein is CASKQGIRTEAFF. The CDR3 DNA reads as TGTGCCAGCAAACAGGGCATACGGACTGAAGCTTTCTTT.

This clonotype was counted a few times. This chain links TRBV20-1 with TRBJ2-1; possibly TRBD2 for D (5 bases). Looked up from germline, CDR1 is DFQATT and CDR2 is SNEGSKA (reference sequence). V shed 0 bases and J shed 2 bases, with 23 bases lying between them. The CDR3 has 19 residues. The CDR3, as DNA: TGCAGTGCTAGAGATCTGGAGTTCGGGATCCCACCGACCTACAATGAGCAGTTCTTC. It yields the protein CSARDLEFGIPPTYNEQFF.

The chain carries TRBV10-3 and TRBJ2-7; the D is unclear. V lost 0 bases to trimming and J lost 8 bases, with 11 bases between them. Germline CDR1 ENHRY, CDR2 SYGVKD. CDR3 length: 13 residues. For the CDR3, the DNA is TGTGCCATCAGTGAGTCGATGGCAGTCAAGCAGTACGTC. It yields the protein CAISESMAVKQYV.

V and J are TRBV6-2 or TRBV6-3 and TRBJ2-3; 8 bases are a match to TRBD2. CDR3 size: 17 residues. Germline assignment: CDR1 MNHEY and CDR2 SVGEGT. With 6 bases clipped from V and 2 bases from J, the junction kept 13 bases outside the gene matches. The CDR3 nucleotides are TGTGCCAGCAGAAAACTACGGCCGGGAGGGCCCACAGATACGCAGTATTTT. As protein: CASRKLRPGGPTDTQYF.

This clonotype was detected many times. This sequence joins TRBV7-6 and TRBJ2-3; 8 nucleotides agree with TRBD2. CDR1 and CDR2 (germline): SGHVS, FNYEAQ. This CDR3 has 16 residues. V was clipped by 2 bases and J by 5 bases; unmatched bases: 9. The CDR3: CASSLRSGGPVDTQYF. As DNA, the CDR3 is TGTGCCAGCAGCTTAAGGTCGGGAGGGCCTGTAGATACGCAGTATTTT. Using reference TRBV7-6 and TRBJ2-3 for the parts outside the CDR3, the full variable domain is GAGVSQSPRYKVTKRGQDVALRCDPISGHVSLYWYRQALGQGPEFLTYFNYEAQQDKSGLPNDRFSAERPEGSISTLTIQRTEQRDSAMYRCASSLRSGGPVDTQYFGPGTRLTVL.

This clonotype has ten or more counts. This chain uses TRBV7-8 with TRBJ1-1, with 7 bases that match TRBD1. The J segment lost 1 base and the V segment lost 5 bases, leaving 7 bases of the junction unmatched. CDR3 length: 15 amino acids. From germline, CDR1 is SGHVS and CDR2 FQNEAQ. For the CDR3, the DNA is TGTGCCAGCAGCCCCCGGGACAGATCGAACACTGAAGCTTTCTTT. The encoded protein is CASSPRDRSNTEAFF.

The sample holds many counts of this clonotype. The J gene is TRBJ1-6, the V gene TRBV7-8, with 8 bases lining up with TRBD1. Trimming at V came to 4 bases and at J to 5 bases, leaving 4 bases not matched to a gene. The CDR3 contains 15 residues. From germline, CDR1 is SGHVS and CDR2 FQNEAQ. The CDR3 sequence: CASSSLDRDNSPLHF. CDR3 bases: TGTGCCAGCAGCTCCTTGGACAGGGATAATTCACCCCTCCACTTT.

The CDR3 nucleotides are TGTGCCAGCAGTCAGAGCCTGGGACACTCGAAGAGGAACAATCAGCCCCAGCATTTT. Translating gives CASSQSLGHSKRNNQPQHF. The chain joins TRBV28 to TRBJ1-5, with D perhaps TRBD1 (6 bases). The CDR3 spans 19 residues. V was cut by 5 bases and J by 3 bases, with 26 bases left in between. Germline lookup yields CDR1 MDHEN and CDR2 SYDVKM.